The rows below give T cell receptor beta chains drawn from one sample of a study of sequential checkpoint blockade in melanoma. Using immunoSEQ multiplex PCR, the repertoire was profiled, and TCRdb retains in-frame clones only, with some absent. This table holds under 2,500 clones, approximately 24% found once. The sequenced sample was tumor tissue (inferred from file names), obtained from a patient given nivolumab and ipilimumab in sequence. These receptors came from a human donor with melanoma. The CDR3 runs from the conserved cysteine through the conserved F or W. A D gene is named only where the DNA matches it firmly. Clone size is stated in some rows and not others, as once, few, many or a class when expanded.

j_gene: TRBJ1-2; abundance: few; d_gene: .; v_gene: TRBV28; CDR3nt: TGTGCCAGCTTATCCGGGTCTTGGTATGGCTACACCTTC; CDR3aa: CASLSGSWYGYTF
j_gene: TRBJ2-3; abundance: .; d_gene: TRBD2; v_gene: TRBV7-1; CDR3nt: TGTGCCAGCAGCTTAGGGAGCGGAGCGGGGGGTTCAGATACGCAGTATTTT; CDR3aa: CASSLGSGAGGSDTQYF
j_gene: TRBJ1-6; abundance: once; d_gene: .; v_gene: TRBV18; CDR3nt: TGTGCCAGCTCACCAGCAGATACCTATAATTCACCCCTCCACTTT; CDR3aa: CASSPADTYNSPLHF
j_gene: TRBJ1-1; abundance: .; d_gene: .; v_gene: TRBV6-8; CDR3nt: TGTGCCAGCAGTCCCGGGGGTATCACTGAAGCTTTCTTT; CDR3aa: CASSPGGITEAFF
j_gene: TRBJ2-7; abundance: .; d_gene: TRBD1; v_gene: TRBV6-8; CDR3nt: TGTGCCAGCAGTTACGGACAGGAGAGCTCCTACGAGCAGTACTTC; CDR3aa: CASSYGQESSYEQYF
j_gene: TRBJ1-4; abundance: few; d_gene: .; v_gene: TRBV2; CDR3nt: TGTGCCAGCAGTGAAGTCGCAGGGGTAACTAATGAAAAACTGTTTTTT; CDR3aa: CASSEVAGVTNEKLFF
j_gene: TRBJ2-7; abundance: .; d_gene: TRBD2; v_gene: TRBV18; CDR3nt: TGTGCCAGCTCACCATCGGGGCGGGGGAGCTCCTACGAGCAGTACTTC; CDR3aa: CASSPSGRGSSYEQYF
j_gene: TRBJ1-2; abundance: few; d_gene: .; v_gene: TRBV23-1; CDR3nt: TGCGCCAGCAGCTCAAACAGACTTGGTGGCTACACCTTC; CDR3aa: CASSSNRLGGYTF
j_gene: TRBJ2-5; abundance: .; d_gene: TRBD2; v_gene: TRBV11-3; CDR3nt: TGTGCCAGCACCTCCGGGACTAGCGGCTTTGGGACCCAGTACTTC; CDR3aa: CASTSGTSGFGTQYF
j_gene: TRBJ2-1; abundance: large; d_gene: .; v_gene: TRBV11-3; CDR3nt: TGTGCCAGCAGCCCCGAACTAGTATCAAATGAGCAGTTCTTC; CDR3aa: CASSPELVSNEQFF
j_gene: TRBJ1-5; abundance: .; d_gene: .; v_gene: TRBV19; CDR3nt: TGTGCCAGTACCTCAACGCGGAAGGGGGGACAGCCCCAGCATTTT; CDR3aa: CASTSTRKGGQPQHF
j_gene: TRBJ2-3; abundance: .; d_gene: TRBD2; v_gene: TRBV6-8; CDR3nt: TGTGCCAGCTCGGGCGGGGGGGATTCAGATACGCAGTATTTT; CDR3aa: CASSGGGDSDTQYF
j_gene: TRBJ2-1; abundance: few; d_gene: .; v_gene: TRBV28; CDR3nt: TGTGCCAGCGGGGCGGGGACCTACAATGAGCAGTTCTTC; CDR3aa: CASGAGTYNEQFF
j_gene: TRBJ2-2; abundance: once; d_gene: TRBD2; v_gene: TRBV18; CDR3nt: TGTGCCAGCTCATGGGGACTAGCGGGGGAAGCGAACACCGGGGAGCTGTTTTTT; CDR3aa: CASSWGLAGEANTGELFF
j_gene: TRBJ1-5; abundance: few; d_gene: .; v_gene: TRBV11-3; CDR3nt: TGTGCCAGCAGCTTGGAAACCAGGGGTACAAGGGGTCAGCCCCAGCATTTT; CDR3aa: CASSLETRGTRGQPQHF
j_gene: TRBJ2-7; abundance: .; d_gene: TRBD1; v_gene: TRBV11-3; CDR3nt: TGTGCCAGCAGCCCTGGACAGGGGGCGTCCTACGAGCAGTACTTC; CDR3aa: CASSPGQGASYEQYF